One and the same sample provided the 21 T cell receptor beta chains below, sequenced in a study of blood T cell repertoires in COVID-19. The method was immunoSEQ multiplex PCR; TCRdb's version includes in-frame clones alone and lacks a portion of them. The data hold some 190,000 clones, with around 76% observed a single time. The sequencing input was PBMCs or T cells enriched from blood (not recorded which). These receptors came from a woman aged 45-65 years with acute COVID-19.

The chain carries TRBV19 and TRBJ1-5, with TRBD1 matching 10 bases. V trimming: 3 bases; J trimming: 6 bases; junction bases outside the gene matches: 5. The CDR3 is made up of 15 amino acids. The germline V gene encodes CDR1 LNHDA and CDR2 SQIVND (reference sequence). The DNA of the CDR3 is TGTGCCAGTAGTATTGGGACAGGGGTGCGTCAGCCCCAGCATTTT. Its protein product is CASSIGTGVRQPQHF.

This clone was found once. This rearrangement joins TRBV19 to TRBJ2-5; 10 bases fit TRBD2. Germline lookup yields CDR1 LNHDA and CDR2 SQIVND (reference sequence). The CDR3 is 13 residues long. V trimming: 5 bases; J trimming: 10 bases; junction bases outside the gene matches: 7. The CDR3 loop reads CASSSQRGGDQYF. The CDR3 DNA reads as TGTGCCAGTAGTTCCCAGCGGGGGGGCGACCAGTACTTC. Variable domain in full (rest from reference TRBV19 and TRBJ2-5): DGGITQSPKYLFRKEGQNVTLSCEQNLNHDAMYWYRQDPGQGLRLIYYSQIVNDFQKGDIAEGYSVSREKKESFPLTVTSAQKNPTAFYLCASSSQRGGDQYFGPGTRLLVL.

This clone was seen more than once but under ten times. The chain joins TRBV5-1 to TRBJ1-1; D gene uncertain. This CDR3 is built from 16 residues. CDR1 is SGHRS and CDR2 is YFSETQ in the germline V gene. The germline V and J ends were trimmed by 2 bases and 5 bases, with 19 bases remaining between them. For the CDR3, the DNA is TGCGCCAGCAGCTTAAGACTTTCCCTAGGTGGGACTGAAGCTTTCTTT. It is translated as CASSLRLSLGGTEAFF.

This clone was seen a handful of times. This sequence joins TRBV7-3 and TRBJ1-2; TRBD1 aligns across 8 bases. Germline CDR1 reads SGHTA; CDR2 reads FQGTGA. The V and J ends lost 5 bases and 6 bases, in that order; junction bases with no gene match: 5. CDR3 length: 13 amino acids. The CDR3 is CASSETGADGYTF. DNA for the CDR3: TGTGCCAGCAGCGAGACAGGGGCGGATGGCTACACCTTC.

The chain uses TRBV2 and TRBJ2-5; possibly TRBD2 for D (6 bases). Germline CDR1 reads SNHLY; CDR2 reads FYNNEI. V gave up 8 bases and J gave up 5 bases, with 9 bases separating them. The CDR3 is 11 amino acids. CDR3 in DNA: TGTGCCAGCGCCCGGGGGGAGACCCAGTACTTC. As protein: CASARGETQYF.

The genes are TRBV6-2 or TRBV6-3 and TRBJ2-5; 7 nucleotides match TRBD2. The CDR3 spans 15 residues. Germline-derived CDR1 and CDR2 are MNHEY and SVGEGT. V dropped 2 bases and J dropped 2; count of bases not matched to a gene: 5. CDR3 in DNA: TGTGCCAGCAGTTACGAAGTAGCGGGTCAAGAGACCCAGTACTTC. Its translation: CASSYEVAGQETQYF.

The chain combines TRBV2 with TRBJ2-3, with TRBD1 matching over 10 bases. The CDR3 covers 15 residues. The V and J ends lost 5 bases and 6 bases, in that order; junction bases with no gene match: 8. Germline values: CDR1 SNHLY, CDR2 FYNNEI. CDR3 in amino acids: CASSYGRDRGDTQYF. The CDR3 DNA sequence: TGTGCCAGCAGTTACGGCCGGGACAGGGGCGATACGCAGTATTTT.

The rearrangement uses TRBV4-2 and TRBJ1-1; D perhaps matches TRBD1 (6 bases). This CDR3 region has 16 residues. Looked up from germline, CDR1 is LGHNA and CDR2 is YNFKEQ. V lost 3 bases and J 4 bases, leaving 18 bases between the germline ends. CDR3 region: CASSQGLQGLSTEAFF. CDR3 sequence (DNA): TGTGCCAGCAGCCAGGGTTTACAGGGATTAAGCACTGAAGCTTTCTTT.

CDR3 DNA: TGTGCCACCAGTGAACCGGGACAGGGTATTGAGACCCAGTACTTC. Residues: CATSEPGQGIETQYF. The chain employs TRBV24-1 and TRBJ2-5; 9 nucleotides agree with TRBD1. V lost 4 bases and J lost 5; bases outside the gene matches: 7. In germline, CDR1 is KGHDR, CDR2 SFDVKD. This CDR3 contains 15 residues.

The genes are TRBV7-2 and TRBJ2-3, with 7 bases identical to TRBD2. The CDR3 covers 15 residues. V was pared by 5 bases and J by 1 base, with 6 bases of the junction left unmatched. The germline V gene encodes CDR1 SGHTA and CDR2 FQGNSA. CDR3 protein: CASSEKAGGTDTQYF. The CDR3 DNA reads as TGTGCCAGCAGCGAGAAGGCGGGGGGCACAGATACGCAGTATTTT. The variable domain in full, with the rest retrieved from reference TRBV7-2 and TRBJ2-3, is GAGVSQSPSNKVTEKGKDVELRCDPISGHTALYWYRQSLGQGLEFLIYFQGNSAPDKSGLPSDRFSAERTGGSVSTLTIQRTQQEDSAVYLCASSEKAGGTDTQYFGPGTRLTVL.

This chain connects TRBV5-1 to TRBJ1-2, with TRBD1 matching 8 bases. V lost 2 bases to trimming and J lost 5 bases; unmatched junction nucleotides: 11. The CDR3 spans 16 residues. Germline CDR1 is SGHRS and CDR2 is YFSETQ. CDR3 sequence reads: CASSFWTGLGSYGYTF. CDR3 bases: TGCGCCAGCAGCTTCTGGACAGGGTTAGGTAGTTATGGCTACACCTTC.

The gene calls are TRBV5-1 and TRBJ1-4; 8 nucleotides match TRBD1. The trim removed 0 bases at V and 7 bases at J, leaving 5 bases unmatched. CDR3 length: 15 residues. In germline, CDR1 is SGHRS, CDR2 YFSETQ. The CDR3 region is CASSLGRTGTEKLFF. Written as DNA, the CDR3 is TGCGCCAGCAGCTTGGGGAGGACAGGGACTGAAAAACTGTTTTTT.

This clone was observed a handful of times. CDR3 sequence: CASRERTPFPPSYEQYV. In DNA form, the CDR3 reads TGTGCCAGCCGGGAACGCACTCCGTTTCCCCCTTCCTACGAGCAGTACGTC. V usage is TRBV3-1 (or the pseudogene TRBV3-2) and J usage is TRBJ2-7, with D possibly TRBD2 on 5 matching bases. V shed 8 bases and J shed 1 base, with 24 bases lying between them. CDR1 is LGHDT and CDR2 is YNNKEL in the germline V gene (reference sequence). This CDR3 comprises 17 residues.

The chain is built from TRBV7-9 and TRBJ1-1; 9 nucleotides match TRBD1. Germline V gene data show CDR1 as SEHNR and CDR2 as FQNEAQ (reference sequence). V trimming: 3 bases; J trimming: 0 bases; junction bases outside the gene matches: 8. The CDR3 covers 17 residues. CDR3 loop: CASSLVGTGPMNTEAFF. The CDR3 DNA reads TGTGCCAGCAGCTTGGTAGGGACAGGGCCCATGAACACTGAAGCTTTCTTT.

The rearrangement joins TRBV28 to TRBJ1-3; D uncertain. CDR1 is MDHEN and CDR2 is SYDVKM in the germline V gene. The CDR3 loop spans 12 amino acids. V dropped 0 bases and J dropped 8 bases, with 5 bases sitting between them. CDR3 nucleotide sequence: TGTGCCAGCAGTTTATGGGCAGACACCATATATTTT. Translated, it gives CASSLWADTIYF.

The rearrangement uses TRBV19 and TRBJ1-5; tentative D call: TRBD1 (6 bases). Trimming stripped 5 bases from V and 3 bases from J, with 8 bases between. This CDR3 comprises 13 residues. Germline values: CDR1 LNHDA, CDR2 SQIVND (reference sequence). In DNA, the CDR3 is TGTGCCAGTAGTGGGACACCCAATCAGCCCCAGCATTTT. This gives the protein CASSGTPNQPQHF.

The chain recombines TRBV9 with TRBJ2-1; 9 positions match TRBD1. The length of the CDR3 is 16 residues. Looked up from germline, CDR1 is SGDLS and CDR2 is YYNGEE. V lost 4 bases, J lost 7 bases, and 12 bases stayed unmatched. CDR3 DNA sequence: TGTGCCAGCAGCCCCAGTGGGGGACAGGGACGAAATGAGCAGTTCTTC. The encoded protein is CASSPSGGQGRNEQFF.

The chain combines TRBV10-2 with TRBJ1-2; 8 bases fit TRBD1. This CDR3 comprises 12 residues. From germline, CDR1 is WSHSY and CDR2 SAAADI. V shed 8 bases and J 5 bases; nucleotides not matched to a gene: 4. This CDR3 is CASWDRRYGYTF. DNA of the CDR3: TGCGCCAGCTGGGACAGGAGGTATGGCTACACCTTC.

V gene TRBV7-8 combines with J gene TRBJ1-4; D unclear. Looked up from germline, CDR1 is SGHVS and CDR2 is FQNEAQ. Trimming cost V 5 bases and J 8 bases, with 12 bases left between them. The CDR3 has 13 amino acids. CDR3 in DNA: TGTGCCAGCAGCGGGCAAGATACCGAAAAACTGTTTTTT. This sequence encodes CASSGQDTEKLFF.

The gene calls are TRBV7-2 and TRBJ1-6; maybe TRBD1 (5 bases). V dropped 1 base and J dropped 0 bases, with 13 bases sitting between them. The CDR3 is 18 amino acids. CDR1 is SGHTA and CDR2 is FQGNSA in the germline V gene. The CDR3: CASSLGQRRGSYNSPLHF. In nucleotides, the CDR3 is TGTGCCAGCAGCTTAGGCCAGCGGAGGGGCTCCTATAATTCACCCCTCCACTTT.

The chain is built from TRBV28 and TRBJ1-4; 7 nucleotides agree with TRBD1. Trimming cost V 4 bases and J 7 bases; bases outside gene matches: 12. CDR1 is MDHEN and CDR2 is SYDVKM in the germline V gene. The CDR3 has 16 amino acids. The CDR3 DNA reads as TGTGCCAGCAGTTCACCGGAGGGGGCGCATTTTGAAAAACTGTTTTTT. It specifies CASSSPEGAHFEKLFF. Complete variable domain (other parts from reference TRBV28 and TRBJ1-4): DVKVTQSSRYLVKRTGEKVFLECVQDMDHENMFWYRQDPGLGLRLIYFSYDVKMKEKGDIPEGYSVSREKKERFSLILESASTNQTSMYLCASSSPEGAHFEKLFFGSGTQLSVL.